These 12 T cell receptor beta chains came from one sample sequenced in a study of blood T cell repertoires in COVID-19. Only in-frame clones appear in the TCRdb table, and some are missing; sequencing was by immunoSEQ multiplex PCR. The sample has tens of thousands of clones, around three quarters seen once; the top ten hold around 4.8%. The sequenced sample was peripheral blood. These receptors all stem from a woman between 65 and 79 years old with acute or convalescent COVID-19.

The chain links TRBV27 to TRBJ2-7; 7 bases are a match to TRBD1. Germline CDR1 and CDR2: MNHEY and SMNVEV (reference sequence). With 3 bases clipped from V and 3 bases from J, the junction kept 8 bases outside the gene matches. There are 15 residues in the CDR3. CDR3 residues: CASSFKRGPSYEQYF. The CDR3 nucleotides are TGTGCCAGCAGTTTTAAGAGGGGGCCAAGCTACGAGCAGTACTTC.

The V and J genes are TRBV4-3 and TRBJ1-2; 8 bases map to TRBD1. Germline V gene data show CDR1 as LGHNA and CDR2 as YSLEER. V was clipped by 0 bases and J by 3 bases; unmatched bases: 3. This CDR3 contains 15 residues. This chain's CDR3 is CASSQDRRGHYGYTF. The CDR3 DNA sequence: TGCGCCAGCAGCCAAGATCGCAGGGGGCACTATGGCTACACCTTC.

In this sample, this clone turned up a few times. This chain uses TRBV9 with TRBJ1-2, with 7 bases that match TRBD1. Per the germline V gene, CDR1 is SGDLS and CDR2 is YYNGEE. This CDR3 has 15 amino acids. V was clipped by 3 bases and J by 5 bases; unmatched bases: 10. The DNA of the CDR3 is TGTGCCAGCAGCGCCCAGGAGGGGGCGGGGTATGGCTACACCTTC. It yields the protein CASSAQEGAGYGYTF.

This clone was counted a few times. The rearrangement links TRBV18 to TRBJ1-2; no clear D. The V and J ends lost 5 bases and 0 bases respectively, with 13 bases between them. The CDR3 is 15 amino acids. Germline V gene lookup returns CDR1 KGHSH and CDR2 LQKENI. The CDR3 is CASSSQDSANYGYTF. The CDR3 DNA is TGTGCCAGCTCATCTCAGGATTCAGCTAACTATGGCTACACCTTC.

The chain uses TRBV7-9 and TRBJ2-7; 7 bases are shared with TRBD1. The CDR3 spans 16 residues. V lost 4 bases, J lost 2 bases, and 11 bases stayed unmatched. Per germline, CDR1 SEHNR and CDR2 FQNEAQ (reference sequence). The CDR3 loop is CASSSRDSRNTYEQYF. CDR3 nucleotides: TGTGCCAGCAGCTCGAGGGACAGCAGAAACACCTACGAGCAGTACTTC.

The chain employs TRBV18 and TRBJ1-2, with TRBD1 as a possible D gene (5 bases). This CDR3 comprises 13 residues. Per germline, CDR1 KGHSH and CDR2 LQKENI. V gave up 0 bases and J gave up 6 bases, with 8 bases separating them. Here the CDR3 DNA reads TGTGCCAGCTCACCACCAGGAGGGGATGGCTACACCTTC. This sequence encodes CASSPPGGDGYTF.

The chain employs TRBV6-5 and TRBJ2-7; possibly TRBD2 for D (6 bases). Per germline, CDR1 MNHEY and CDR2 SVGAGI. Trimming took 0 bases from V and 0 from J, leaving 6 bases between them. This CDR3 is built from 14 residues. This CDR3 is CASSYSSGSYEQYF. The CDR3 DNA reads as TGTGCCAGCAGTTACTCTAGCGGCTCCTACGAGCAGTACTTC.

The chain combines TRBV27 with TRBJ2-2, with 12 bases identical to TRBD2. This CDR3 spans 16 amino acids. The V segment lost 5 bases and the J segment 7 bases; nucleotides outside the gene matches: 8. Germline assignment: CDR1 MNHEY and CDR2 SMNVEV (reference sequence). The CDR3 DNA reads TGTGCCAGCAGTCGTACTAGCGGGGGGCGTGGCGGGGAGCTGTTTTTT. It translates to CASSRTSGGRGGELFF.

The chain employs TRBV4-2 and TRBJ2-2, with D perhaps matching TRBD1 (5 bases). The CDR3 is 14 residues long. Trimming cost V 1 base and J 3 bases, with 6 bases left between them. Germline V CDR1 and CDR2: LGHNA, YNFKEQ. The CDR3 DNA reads TGTGCCAGCAGCCAAGGACAGCACACCGGGGAGCTGTTTTTT. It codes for CASSQGQHTGELFF.

The CDR3: CASSRTGNTEAFF. CDR3 DNA: TGTGCCAGCAGCCGGACAGGGAACACTGAAGCTTTCTTT. J is TRBJ1-1 and V is TRBV12-3 or TRBV12-4, with 7 positions matching TRBD1. The length of the CDR3 is 13 residues. Trimming took 6 bases from V and 1 from J; bases not matched to a gene: 2.

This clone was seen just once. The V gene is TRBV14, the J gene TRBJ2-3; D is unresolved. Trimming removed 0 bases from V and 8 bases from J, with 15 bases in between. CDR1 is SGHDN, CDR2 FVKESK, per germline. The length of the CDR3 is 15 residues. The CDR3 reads CASSQEVAPYVTQYF. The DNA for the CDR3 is TGTGCCAGCAGCCAAGAAGTCGCGCCCTACGTTACGCAGTATTTT.

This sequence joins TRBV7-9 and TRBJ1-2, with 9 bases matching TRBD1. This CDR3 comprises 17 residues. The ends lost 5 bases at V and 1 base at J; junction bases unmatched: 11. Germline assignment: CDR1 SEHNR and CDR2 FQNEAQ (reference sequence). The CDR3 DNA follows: TGTGCCAGCAGCAGAGGGACAGGGAGAGAGTTTAACTATGGCTACACCTTC. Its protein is CASSRGTGREFNYGYTF.